This T cell receptor (beta chain) was documented in a study of control samples from healthy donors and cancer patients. This clone was counted a single time. Profiling relied on immunoSEQ multiplex PCR, and the TCRdb table lists in-frame clones only, not all of them. The sample includes 230,000 or so clones, 85% to 95% of them seen just once. V lost 0 bases to trimming and J lost 5 bases, with 5 bases between them. Germline CDR1 SQVTM, CDR2 ANQGSEA. This CDR3 region has 12 residues. The TCR comes from a man aged 50-60 years in good health. The chain has TRBV29-1 and TRBJ2-1; D not certain. The sample taken for sequencing was blood. The CDR3 region has the DNA TGCAGCGTTGAAGACACCGACAATGAGCAGTTCTTC. Translation gives CSVEDTDNEQFF.